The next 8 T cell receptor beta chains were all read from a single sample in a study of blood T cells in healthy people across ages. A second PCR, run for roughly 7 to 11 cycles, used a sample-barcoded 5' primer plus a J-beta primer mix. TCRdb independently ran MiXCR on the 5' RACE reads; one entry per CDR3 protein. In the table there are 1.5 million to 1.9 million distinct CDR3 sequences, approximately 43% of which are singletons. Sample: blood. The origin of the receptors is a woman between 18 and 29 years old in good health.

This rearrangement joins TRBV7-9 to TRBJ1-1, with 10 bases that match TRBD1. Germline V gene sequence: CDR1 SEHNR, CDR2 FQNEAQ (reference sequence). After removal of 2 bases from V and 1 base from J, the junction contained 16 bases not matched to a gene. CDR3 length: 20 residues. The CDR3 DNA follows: TGTGCCAGCAGCTTAAACACCTGGACAGGGGGTTTAGGGAAGAACACTGAAGCTTTCTTT. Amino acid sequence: CASSLNTWTGGLGKNTEAFF.

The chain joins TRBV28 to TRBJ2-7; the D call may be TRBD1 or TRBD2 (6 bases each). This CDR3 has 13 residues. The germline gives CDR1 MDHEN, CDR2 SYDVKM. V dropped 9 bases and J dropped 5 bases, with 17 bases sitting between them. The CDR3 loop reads CASSPGGLDEQYF. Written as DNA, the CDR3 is TGTGCCAGTAGCCCTGGGGGGCTGGACGAGCAGTACTTC.

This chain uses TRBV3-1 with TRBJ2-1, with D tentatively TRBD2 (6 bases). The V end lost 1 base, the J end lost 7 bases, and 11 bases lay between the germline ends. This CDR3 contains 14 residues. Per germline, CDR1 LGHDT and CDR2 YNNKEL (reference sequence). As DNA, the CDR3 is TGTGCCAGCAGCCAAGCTGCGGGGCTAAATGAGCAGTTCTTC. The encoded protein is CASSQAAGLNEQFF.

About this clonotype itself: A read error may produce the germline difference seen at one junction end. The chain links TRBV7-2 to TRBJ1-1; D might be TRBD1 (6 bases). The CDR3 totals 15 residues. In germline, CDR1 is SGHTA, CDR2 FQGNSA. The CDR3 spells CVSSLTTGRNTEAFF. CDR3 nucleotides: TGTGTCAGCAGCTTAACCACAGGGAGGAACACTGAAGCTTTCTTT.

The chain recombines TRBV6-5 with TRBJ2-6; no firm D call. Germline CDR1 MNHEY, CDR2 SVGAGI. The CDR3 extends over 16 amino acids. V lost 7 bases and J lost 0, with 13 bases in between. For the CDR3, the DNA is TGTGCCAGCATGGGCCAAGTGAGCTCTGGGGCCAACGTCCTGACTTTC. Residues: CASMGQVSSGANVLTF.

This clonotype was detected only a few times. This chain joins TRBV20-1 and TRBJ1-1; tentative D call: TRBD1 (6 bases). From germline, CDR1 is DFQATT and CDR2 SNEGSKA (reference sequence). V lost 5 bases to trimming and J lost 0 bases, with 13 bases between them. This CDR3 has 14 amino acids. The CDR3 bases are TGCAGTGCTCTCCGCACAGGGTTGAACACTGAAGCTTTCTTT. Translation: CSALRTGLNTEAFF.

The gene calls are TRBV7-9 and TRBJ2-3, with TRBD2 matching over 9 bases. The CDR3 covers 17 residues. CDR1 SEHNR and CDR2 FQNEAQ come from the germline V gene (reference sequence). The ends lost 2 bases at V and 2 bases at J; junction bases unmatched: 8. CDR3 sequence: CASSLRRGGRDTDTQYF. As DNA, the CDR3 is TGTGCCAGCAGCTTACGGCGGGGGGGCCGAGACACAGATACGCAGTATTTT. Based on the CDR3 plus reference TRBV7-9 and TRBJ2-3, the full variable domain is DTGVSQNPRHKITKRGQNVTFRCDPISEHNRLYWYRQTLGQGPEFLTYFQNEAQLEKSRLLSDRFSAERPKGSFSTLEIQRTEQGDSAMYLCASSLRRGGRDTDTQYFGPGTRLTVL.

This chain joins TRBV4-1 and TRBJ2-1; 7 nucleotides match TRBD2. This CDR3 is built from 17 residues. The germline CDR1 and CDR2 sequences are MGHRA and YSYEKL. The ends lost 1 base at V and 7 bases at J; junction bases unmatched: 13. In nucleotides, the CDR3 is TGCGCCAGCAGCCAAGGCCCCTCTGGGAGGGGTTGGAATGAGCAGTTCTTC. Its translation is CASSQGPSGRGWNEQFF.